This T cell receptor (beta chain) was documented in a study of blood T cells in healthy people across ages (dated by TCRdb to between 2014 and 2016). About the investigation overall: In model experiments, template switching captured roughly one uniquely barcoded TCR beta cDNA molecule for every two T cells. To track age-related changes in TCR beta repertoire diversity, the study relied on deep sequencing normalized with unique cDNA molecular identifiers. Four age groups were formed from the donors: young (average approximately 15 years), middle-aged (approximately 41), aged (around 62) and long-lived (around 82). To avoid experimental bias, donors of different ages were distributed randomly across sequencing lanes. The study analyzed two additional independent replicas of 1 million unique cDNA reads from the same blood draw for two donors, one aged 18 to 30 and one aged 80 or older.

Study-wide conclusions, independent of this receptor: Estimates of total diversity from one million sequenced T cells were regarded as lower bounds and underestimates. Bulk unsorted PBMC profiling prevented conclusive comparison of naive and antigen-experienced compartments. Observed TCR beta diversity per million T cells fell roughly linearly with age, and a significant reduction was already apparent by age around 40. Because the CMV infection status of the donors was unknown, age-related changes in expanded clonotypes may potentially have been confounded. Compared with the aged group, the long-lived group had more naive CD4+ T cells, fewer expanded clones and increased TCR diversity, suggesting age selection. Observed TCR beta diversity correlated strongly with the percentage of naive T cells measured by flow cytometry.

Trimming takes 5 bases off V and 0 bases off J; junction bases not matched to a gene: 5. CDR1 and CDR2 were assigned from the germline V gene (reference sequence) as DFQATT and SNEGSKA. CDR3 length: 15 amino acids, cysteine to phenylalanine. Kept here is only the CDR3 DNA, which spans 45 bases and is read in frame from base 1. Donors were a few dozen systemically healthy Caucasian individuals from Russia aged roughly 6 to 100 years. About 10 milliliters of peripheral blood were drawn from each donor into EDTA-treated Vacutainer tubes. Ficoll-Paque density-gradient centrifugation was used to isolate PBMCs, with at least 7 million per sample. Trizol reagent was used to extract total RNA from PBMCs, with at least 5.5 micrograms per sample. For every donor, flow cytometry on a PBMC aliquot measured the percentage of naive CD45RAhigh/CD27high T cells. A remark on this clonotype: Its recognized antigen is unknown. Base qualities were left out, and no much larger clone turns up one base away.

Libraries were built with 5' RACE. Sequencing instrument: Illumina HiSeq 2500. The second PCR ran for about 7 to 11 cycles and used a J-beta primer mix along with a sample-barcoded 5' primer. Each TCR beta cDNA molecule received a unique molecular identifier from a template-switch 5' adaptor carrying 12 random nucleotides. Each sample yielded at least 3 million CDR3-containing paired-end reads. The Mint cDNA synthesis kit, primed by a TRBC-specific oligonucleotide, was used to synthesize first-strand cDNA from all RNA. Following uracil-DNA glycosylase treatment, a first 18-cycle PCR with universal primers M1SS and BC2_uni_R was performed on all cDNA. The published analysis was carried out like this. For normalization, 1 million high-quality reads were randomly selected from each sample, with every read carrying a distinct molecular identifier. Instead of being binned into consensus sequences, reads that shared molecular identifiers were thrown out. MiTCR, set to a Q25 quality threshold and the strictest error-elimination algorithm, was used for CDR3 identification, clonotype clustering and error correction. A nonparametric unseen species model with Euler transformation was used to estimate lower-bound total TCR beta diversity. TCRdb ran its own pipeline on the public reads, namely fastp trimming at Q25 and MiXCR clone calling, and kept in-frame beta chains. Each entry is one CDR3 protein sequence, shown with its most common DNA and genes. None of the V and J calls come from the authors' own analysis; TCRdb made them. For this sample the table gives roughly 1.7 million distinct CDR3 sequences, of which 34% were detected only once. In total, the top ten clones hold over 9% of the sample.

Sequenced: blood. Rearrangement joined TRBV20-1 to TRBJ2-3, and TRBD2 aligns with 10 junction nucleotides. The TCR comes from a woman in her twenties or thirties in good health. The DNA sequence is as follows: TGCAGTGCTCCTAGCGGGGGCCGAAGCACAGATACGCAGTATTTT. It translates as CSAPSGGRSTDTQYF.